A selection of T cell receptor beta chains follows, all from one sample in a study of blood T cell repertoires in COVID-19. TCRdb's copy holds only in-frame clones and misses some; the assay was immunoSEQ multiplex PCR. Of over 150,000 clones detected, 85% to 90% appear once; the ten largest clones hold 6.2%. Specimen: PBMCs or T cells enriched from blood (not recorded which). The origin of the receptors is a man aged 40-55 years who had recovered from COVID-19. The conserved cysteine and the conserved F or W are not part of the CDR3 here. A D gene is named only where the DNA matches it firmly.

D	V	J	CDR3
.	TRBV30	TRBJ2-7	ASNKGDSYEQY
TRBD1	TRBV10-3	TRBJ1-3	AISESKGAASGNTIY
.	TRBV24-1	TRBJ1-5	ATSDRSNQPQH
.	TRBV19	TRBJ1-5	ASSLGSGSNQPQH
TRBD1	TRBV6-5	TRBJ2-2	ASSYQGQGNTGELF
TRBD1	TRBV28	TRBJ1-6	ASSPLPGQGAFNSPLH
.	TRBV2	TRBJ1-6	ASNRLQTNSPLH
.	TRBV19	TRBJ2-3	ASSIDFRAGRDTQY
TRBD2	TRBV12-5	TRBJ2-1	ASALAGGNEQF
.	TRBV11-2	TRBJ1-4	ASSSRSHRAEKLF
.	TRBV9	TRBJ2-3	ASSPGSLDTQY
.	TRBV5-3	TRBJ2-1	ARSGPAESSYNEQF
.	TRBV24-1	TRBJ2-7	ATSSREQY
TRBD1	TRBV9	TRBJ1-1	ASSGGRDRRGI
TRBD1	TRBV3-1/TRBV3-2	TRBJ2-2	ASSQEGQGATGELF
TRBD1	TRBV10-3	TRBJ2-5	AISRDRAQETQY
.	TRBV18	TRBJ2-2	ASSLGQANTGELF
TRBD2	TRBV7-2	TRBJ2-1	ASSSWTRNEQF
.	TRBV6-1	TRBJ1-5	ASSDYGGSQPQH
.	TRBV5-1	TRBJ2-7	ASSFGGVSYEQY
TRBD2	TRBV7-3	TRBJ2-3	ASSKVAGGSTDTQY
TRBD2	TRBV5-6	TRBJ2-3	ASSPYRGVTDTQY
TRBD1	TRBV25-1	TRBJ2-7	ASSDSGQGHEQY
TRBD1	TRBV7-9	TRBJ1-4	ATVTGANEKLF
.	TRBV6-5	TRBJ1-5	ASSHRDINQPQH
.	TRBV18	TRBJ2-1	ASSPSLSTVTEQF
.	TRBV5-1	TRBJ2-1	ASRNGRNNEQF
.	TRBV18	TRBJ1-2	ASSQGLDYGYT
TRBD1	TRBV27	TRBJ1-2	ASRRTGNGYT
.	TRBV27	TRBJ1-5	ASSFWPNSNQPQH
TRBD1	TRBV9	TRBJ2-1	ASSVATRTGDIEQF
.	TRBV5-8	TRBJ2-7	ASSKGQSYSYEQY
.	TRBV7-3	TRBJ2-1	ASRLPGASSYNEQF
.	TRBV9	TRBJ2-5	ASSVVGRPETQY
TRBD1	TRBV7-3	TRBJ1-2	ASSQGQQSANYGYT
TRBD1	TRBV28	TRBJ1-5	ASSLQQGYGNQPQH
.	TRBV2	TRBJ2-1	ASSELEGGEQF
.	TRBV6-5	TRBJ2-3	ASAGATTTDTQY
TRBD1	TRBV19	TRBJ1-1	ASSAGQDNTEAF
TRBD1	TRBV5-1	TRBJ2-1	ASSFAVGQDNEQF
.	TRBV20-1	TRBJ1-1	SAYRNTEAF
.	TRBV7-9	TRBJ2-2	ASSLVGGLAGELF
TRBD2	TRBV29-1	TRBJ2-5	SVWGLADQETQY
.	TRBV18	TRBJ1-5	ASSPLNGNQPQH
.	TRBV24-1	TRBJ1-5	ATSDSGTNSNQPQH
TRBD1	TRBV19	TRBJ2-1	ASGGTGVLYNEQF
.	TRBV9	TRBJ1-3	ASSGQQGNTIY
TRBD2	TRBV4-1	TRBJ2-5	ASSQVGSGSFSRETQY